Presented here are 6 T cell receptor beta chains from one specimen sequenced in a study of regulatory T cells in long-lasting Graves disease. Researchers made TCR beta libraries by using iRepertoire HTBI primers and running Arm-PCR on CDR3 regions. Each CDR3 protein gets one entry after TCRdb re-called the multiplex PCR reads with MiXCR. The profile covers about 330,000 distinct CDR3 sequences, with around 15% appearing a single time and just over 20% taken by the ten largest. The sample's time point: newly diagnosed GD, antithyroid drugs for less than 3 months. PBMCs provided the RNA from which the TCR library was made. These data also featured in a second study, about T cells in Graves' hyperthyroidism and ophthalmopathy.

The material sequenced was peripheral blood mononuclear cells (PBMCs), taken at new diagnosis, from a patient treated with antithyroid drugs. The receptors were gathered from a woman aged 18-29 years with Graves disease.

This clonotype was found a few times. The V and J genes are TRBV5-4 and TRBJ2-7; maybe TRBD2 (5 bases). Trimming stripped 3 bases from V and 7 bases from J, with 20 bases between. Germline values: CDR1 SGHNT, CDR2 YYREEE (reference sequence). This CDR3 has 15 amino acids. The CDR3 bases are TGTGCCAGCAGCTGGGGTAGTTTGACTACGGGAGAGCAGTACTTC. Protein sequence: CASSWGSLTTGEQYF.

This clonotype has ten or more counts. This chain connects TRBV30 to TRBJ1-5; 7 positions match TRBD1. The germline V gene encodes CDR1 GTSNPN and CDR2 SVGIG (reference sequence). The CDR3 is made up of 17 amino acids. V was clipped by 3 bases and J by 0 bases; unmatched bases: 11. CDR3 sequence (DNA): TGTGCCTGGAGGCGAAAGGGGGCTGCTGGTAGCAATCAGCCCCAGCATTTT. Protein sequence: CAWRRKGAAGSNQPQHF.

The table lists this clonotype with many counts. The gene calls are TRBV7-2 and TRBJ1-4; D is perhaps TRBD1 (6 bases). The CDR3 length is 14 residues. Germline assignment: CDR1 SGHTA and CDR2 FQGNSA. Trimming left V 5 bases short and J 8 bases short, with 15 bases between. CDR3 amino acids: CASSPVGGGEKLFF. CDR3 DNA: TGTGCCAGCAGCCCCGTCGGGGGCGGAGAAAAACTGTTTTTT.

There are many counts of this clonotype. The V and J genes are TRBV6-2 or TRBV6-3 and TRBJ2-3; D is unresolved. Trimming took 4 bases from V and 2 from J, leaving 16 bases between them. The CDR3 runs to 16 residues. CDR1 is MNHEY and CDR2 is SVGEGT in the germline V gene. The CDR3: CASSSPPLRFTDTQYF. The CDR3 DNA follows: TGTGCCAGCAGTTCTCCTCCCCTACGATTCACAGATACGCAGTATTTT.

This clonotype was detected only a few times. The chain joins TRBV4-2 to TRBJ1-4, with D unclear. Trimming cost V 1 base and J 7 bases, with 7 bases left between them. Germline CDR1 is LGHNA and CDR2 is YNFKEQ. The CDR3 has 13 amino acids. The CDR3 sequence: CASSQGFGEKLFF. The CDR3 bases are TGTGCCAGCAGCCAAGGGTTCGGTGAAAAACTGTTTTTT.

This clonotype occurred a few times. The junction and the germline gene differ at one end; a read error may be behind it. V and J are TRBV27 and TRBJ2-7; 11 nucleotides line up with TRBD1. Germline CDR1 is MNHEY and CDR2 is SMNVEV (reference sequence). This CDR3 contains 14 residues. The CDR3 coding sequence is TGTGTCAGCAGCAGGGGACAGGGGGCCTACGAGCAGTACTTC. Amino acids: CVSSRGQGAYEQYF.